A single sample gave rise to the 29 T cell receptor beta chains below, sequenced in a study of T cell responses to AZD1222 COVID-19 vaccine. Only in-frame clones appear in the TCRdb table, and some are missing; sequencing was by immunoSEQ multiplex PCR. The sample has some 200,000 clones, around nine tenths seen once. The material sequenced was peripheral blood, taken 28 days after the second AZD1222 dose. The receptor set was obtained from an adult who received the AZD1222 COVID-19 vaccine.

The CDR3 spells CASSQRDREGTEQYF. The DNA for the CDR3 is TGCGCCAGCAGCCAACGAGACAGGGAAGGTACGGAGCAGTACTTC. The chain recombines TRBV4-3 with TRBJ2-7; TRBD1 aligns across 7 bases. The trim removed 2 bases at V and 7 bases at J, leaving 11 bases unmatched. The CDR3 extends over 15 amino acids. Germline assignment: CDR1 LGHNA and CDR2 YSLEER.

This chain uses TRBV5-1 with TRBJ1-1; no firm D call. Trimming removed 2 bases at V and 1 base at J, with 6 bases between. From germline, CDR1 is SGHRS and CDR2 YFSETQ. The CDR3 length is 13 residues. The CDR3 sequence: CASSLSANTEAFF. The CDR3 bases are TGCGCCAGCAGCTTATCAGCGAACACTGAAGCTTTCTTT.

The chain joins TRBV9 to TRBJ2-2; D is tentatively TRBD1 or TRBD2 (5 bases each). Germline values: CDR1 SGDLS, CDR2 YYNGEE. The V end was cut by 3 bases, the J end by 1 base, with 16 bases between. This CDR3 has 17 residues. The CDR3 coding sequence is TGTGCCAGCAGCGGCACTCATGGGACCGAGAACACCGGGGAGCTGTTTTTT. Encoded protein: CASSGTHGTENTGELFF.

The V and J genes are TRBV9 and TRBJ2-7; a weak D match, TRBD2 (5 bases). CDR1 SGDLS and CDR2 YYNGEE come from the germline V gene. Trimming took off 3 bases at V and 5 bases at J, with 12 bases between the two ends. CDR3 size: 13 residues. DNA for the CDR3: TGTGCCAGCAGCGGAGGCCCTAGCCACGAGCAGTACTTC. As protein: CASSGGPSHEQYF.

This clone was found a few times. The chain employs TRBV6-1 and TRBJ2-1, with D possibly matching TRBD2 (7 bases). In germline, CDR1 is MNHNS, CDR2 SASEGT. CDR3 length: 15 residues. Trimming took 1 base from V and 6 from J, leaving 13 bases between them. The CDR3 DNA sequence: TGTGCCAGCAGTGAAGGGGAGGGGGGTTTCAATGAGCAGTTCTTC. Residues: CASSEGEGGFNEQFF.

The CDR3 DNA follows: TGTGCCAGCAGCCTTGTGACAGGAAACTACGAGCAGTACTTC. This encodes CASSLVTGNYEQYF. V is TRBV11-2 and J is TRBJ2-7; D is perhaps TRBD1 (6 bases). The CDR3 is 14 amino acids. V was shortened by 5 bases and J by 3 bases, with 14 bases between the two germline ends. The germline V gene encodes CDR1 SGHAT and CDR2 FQNNGV.

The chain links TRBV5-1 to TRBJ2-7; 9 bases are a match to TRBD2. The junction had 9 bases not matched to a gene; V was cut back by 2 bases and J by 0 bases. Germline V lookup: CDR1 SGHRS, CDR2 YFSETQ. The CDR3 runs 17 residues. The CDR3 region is CASSFRVAGDYSYEQYF. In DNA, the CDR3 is TGCGCCAGCAGCTTCCGGGTAGCGGGAGACTACTCCTACGAGCAGTACTTC.

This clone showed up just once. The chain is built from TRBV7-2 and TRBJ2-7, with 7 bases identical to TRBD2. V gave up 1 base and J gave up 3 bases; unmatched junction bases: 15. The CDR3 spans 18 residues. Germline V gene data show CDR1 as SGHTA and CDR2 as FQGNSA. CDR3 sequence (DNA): TGTGCCAGCAGCTTAGTCGTGTCTAGCGGAGGTGGCTTCTACGAGCAGTACTTC. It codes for CASSLVVSSGGGFYEQYF.

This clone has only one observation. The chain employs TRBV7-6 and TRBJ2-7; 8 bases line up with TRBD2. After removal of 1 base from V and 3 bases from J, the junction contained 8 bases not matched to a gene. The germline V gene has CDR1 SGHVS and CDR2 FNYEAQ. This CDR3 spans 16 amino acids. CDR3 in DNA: TGTGCCAGCAGCTTAGGCCCCCCGGGGGGGATCTACGAGCAGTACTTC. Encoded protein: CASSLGPPGGIYEQYF.

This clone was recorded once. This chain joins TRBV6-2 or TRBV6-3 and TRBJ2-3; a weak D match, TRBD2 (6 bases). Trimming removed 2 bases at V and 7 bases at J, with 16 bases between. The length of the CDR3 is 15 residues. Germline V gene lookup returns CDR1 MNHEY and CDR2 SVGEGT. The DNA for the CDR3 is TGTGCCAGCAGTTACGGTAGCGGTACCGGGAATACGCAGTATTTT. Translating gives CASSYGSGTGNTQYF.

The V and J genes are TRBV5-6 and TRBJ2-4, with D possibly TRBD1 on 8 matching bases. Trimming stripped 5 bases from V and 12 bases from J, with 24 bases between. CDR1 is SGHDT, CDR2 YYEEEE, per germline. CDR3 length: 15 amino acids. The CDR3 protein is CASRQTRTGRESQYF. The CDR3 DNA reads TGTGCCAGCAGACAAACTCGGACAGGGCGGGAGAGTCAGTACTTC.

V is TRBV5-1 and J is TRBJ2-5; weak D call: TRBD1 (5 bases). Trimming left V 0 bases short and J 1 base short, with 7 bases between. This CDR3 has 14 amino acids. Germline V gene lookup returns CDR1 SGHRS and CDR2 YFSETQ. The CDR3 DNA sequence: TGCGCCAGCAGCTTGGGACAGACCCAAGAGACCCAGTACTTC. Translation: CASSLGQTQETQYF.

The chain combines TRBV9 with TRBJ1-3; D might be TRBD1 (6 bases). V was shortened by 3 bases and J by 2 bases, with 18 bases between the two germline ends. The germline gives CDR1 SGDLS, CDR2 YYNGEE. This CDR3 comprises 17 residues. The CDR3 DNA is TGTGCCAGCAGCGGAAGGGTCCAAGGGGGTACTGGAAACACCATATATTTT. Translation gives CASSGRVQGGTGNTIYF. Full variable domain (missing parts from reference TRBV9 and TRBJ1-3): DSGVTQTPKHLITATGQRVTLRCSPRSGDLSVYWYQQSLDQGLQFLIQYYNGEERAKGNILERFSAQQFPDLHSELNLSSLELGDSALYFCASSGRVQGGTGNTIYFGEGSWLTVV.

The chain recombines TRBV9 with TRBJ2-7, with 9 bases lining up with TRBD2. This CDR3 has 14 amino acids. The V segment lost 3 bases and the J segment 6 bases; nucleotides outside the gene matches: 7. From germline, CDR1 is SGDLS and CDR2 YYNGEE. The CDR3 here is CASSDISGRGEQYF. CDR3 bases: TGTGCCAGCAGCGACATTAGCGGGAGAGGCGAGCAGTACTTC.

The CDR3 nucleotides are TGTGCCAGCAGCGTAGGGCTGAAGGCTAGCGGGGACTACGAGCAGTACTTC. Encoded protein: CASSVGLKASGDYEQYF. V and J are TRBV9 and TRBJ2-7, with 9 bases that match TRBD2. V was clipped by 0 bases and J by 3 bases; unmatched bases: 10. CDR3 length: 17 residues. Germline CDR1 is SGDLS and CDR2 is YYNGEE.

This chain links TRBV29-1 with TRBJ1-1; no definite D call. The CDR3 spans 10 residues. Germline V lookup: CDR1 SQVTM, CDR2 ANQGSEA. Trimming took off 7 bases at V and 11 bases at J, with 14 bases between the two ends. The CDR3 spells CSDRPRPAFF. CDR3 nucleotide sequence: TGCAGCGATAGGCCCCGGCCGGCTTTCTTT.

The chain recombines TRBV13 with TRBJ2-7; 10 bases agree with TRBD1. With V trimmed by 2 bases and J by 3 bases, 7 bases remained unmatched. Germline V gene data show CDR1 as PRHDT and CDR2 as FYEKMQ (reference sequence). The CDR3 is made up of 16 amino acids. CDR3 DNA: TGTGCCAGCAGCTTACGTTCGACAGGGGGCAGCTACGAGCAGTACTTC. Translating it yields CASSLRSTGGSYEQYF.

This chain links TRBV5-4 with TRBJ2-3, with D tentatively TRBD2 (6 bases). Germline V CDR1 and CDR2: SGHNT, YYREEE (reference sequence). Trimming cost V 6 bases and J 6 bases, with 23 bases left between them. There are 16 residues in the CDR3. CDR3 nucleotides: TGTGCCAGCACCCGGCAAACCGGGACGGGGAGGGATACGCAGTATTTT. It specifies CASTRQTGTGRDTQYF.

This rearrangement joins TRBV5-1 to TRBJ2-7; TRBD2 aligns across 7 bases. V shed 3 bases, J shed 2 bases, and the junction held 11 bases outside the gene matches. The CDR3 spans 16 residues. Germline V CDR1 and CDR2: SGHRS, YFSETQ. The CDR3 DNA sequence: TGCGCCAGCAGCTGGGGGTTGGGAGGGCGAACCTACGAGCAGTACTTC. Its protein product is CASSWGLGGRTYEQYF.

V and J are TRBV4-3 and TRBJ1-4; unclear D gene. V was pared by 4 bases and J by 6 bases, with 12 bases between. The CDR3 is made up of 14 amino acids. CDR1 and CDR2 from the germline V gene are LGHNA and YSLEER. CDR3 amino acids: CASSPLVLDEKLFF. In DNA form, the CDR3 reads TGCGCCAGCAGCCCCTTGGTTCTTGATGAAAAACTGTTTTTT.

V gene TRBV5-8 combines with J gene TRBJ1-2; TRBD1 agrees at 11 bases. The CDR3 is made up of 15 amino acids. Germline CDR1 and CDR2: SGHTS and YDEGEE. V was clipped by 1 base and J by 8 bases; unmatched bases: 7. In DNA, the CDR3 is TGTGCCAGCAGCTTGCGGGACAGGGGGTTTGGCGGCTACACCTTC. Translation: CASSLRDRGFGGYTF.

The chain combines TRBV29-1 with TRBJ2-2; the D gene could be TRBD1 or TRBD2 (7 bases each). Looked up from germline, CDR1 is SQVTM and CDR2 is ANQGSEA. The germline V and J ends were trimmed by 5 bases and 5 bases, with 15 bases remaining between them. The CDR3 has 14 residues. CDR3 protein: CSVIGTAGTGELFF. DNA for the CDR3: TGCAGCGTTATAGGGACAGCGGGGACCGGGGAGCTGTTTTTT.

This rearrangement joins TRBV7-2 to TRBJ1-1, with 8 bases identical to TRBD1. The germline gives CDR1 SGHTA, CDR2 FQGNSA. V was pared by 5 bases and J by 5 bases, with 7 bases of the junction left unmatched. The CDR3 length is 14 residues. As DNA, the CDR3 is TGTGCCAGCAGCAACTACAGGGGGGGGACTGAAGCTTTCTTT. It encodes CASSNYRGGTEAFF.

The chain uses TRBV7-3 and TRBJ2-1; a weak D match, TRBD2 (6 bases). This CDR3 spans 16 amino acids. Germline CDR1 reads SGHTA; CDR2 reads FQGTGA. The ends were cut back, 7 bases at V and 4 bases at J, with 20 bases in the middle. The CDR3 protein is CASKAGPTVTYNEQFF. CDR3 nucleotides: TGTGCCAGCAAGGCGGGGCCCACGGTTACTTACAATGAGCAGTTCTTC.

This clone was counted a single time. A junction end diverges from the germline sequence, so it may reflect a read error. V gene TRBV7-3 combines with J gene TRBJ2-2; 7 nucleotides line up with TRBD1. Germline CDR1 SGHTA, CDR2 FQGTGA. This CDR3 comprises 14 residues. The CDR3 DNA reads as TGTGCCAGCAGCACCGGGACAGCCACCGGCGAGCTGTTTTTT. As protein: CASSTGTATGELFF.

The CDR3 sequence: CASSYTGTDPYEQYF. CDR3 DNA: TGCGCCAGCAGCTATACCGGGACAGACCCCTACGAGCAGTACTTC. The chain is built from TRBV5-1 and TRBJ2-7; 7 nucleotides match TRBD1. J was trimmed by 2 bases and V by 3 bases; bases with no gene match: 8. The CDR3 covers 15 residues. Germline loops: CDR1 SGHRS, CDR2 YFSETQ.

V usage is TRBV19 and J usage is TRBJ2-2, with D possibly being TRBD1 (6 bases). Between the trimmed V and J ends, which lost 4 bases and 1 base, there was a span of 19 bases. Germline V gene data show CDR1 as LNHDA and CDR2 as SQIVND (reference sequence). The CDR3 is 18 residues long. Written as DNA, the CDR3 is TGTGCCAGTAGTAGCCCCATCTTGACAGGACTGAACACCGGGGAGCTGTTTTTT. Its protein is CASSSPILTGLNTGELFF.

CDR3 nucleotides: TGTGCCAGCAGCTTAGCGATAGCCCCAGGAGAGACCCAGTACTTC. This gives the protein CASSLAIAPGETQYF. V and J are TRBV11-2 and TRBJ2-5; D not resolved. Trimming shortened V by 1 base and J by 4 bases, and 13 bases separated the two germline ends. Germline V gene sequence: CDR1 SGHAT, CDR2 FQNNGV. This CDR3 is built from 15 residues. The full variable domain, in which reference TRBV11-2 and TRBJ2-5 provide the parts outside the CDR3, is EAGVAQSPRYKIIEKRQSVAFWCNPISGHATLYWYQQILGQGPKLLIQFQNNGVVDDSQLPKDRFSAERLKGVDSTLKIQPAKLEDSAVYLCASSLAIAPGETQYFGPGTRLLVL.

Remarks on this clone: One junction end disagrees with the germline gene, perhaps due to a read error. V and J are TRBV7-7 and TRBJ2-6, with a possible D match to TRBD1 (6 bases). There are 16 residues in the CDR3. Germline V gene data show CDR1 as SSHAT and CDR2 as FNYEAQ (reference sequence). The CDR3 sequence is CASSFVGASGANVLTF. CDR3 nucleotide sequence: TGTGCTAGCAGCTTTGTGGGGGCCTCTGGGGCCAACGTCCTGACTTTC.